A single sample gave rise to the 28 T cell receptor beta chains below, sequenced in a study of blood T cells in healthy people across ages (dated by TCRdb to the mid-2010s). Library method: 5' RACE. TCRdb lists the instrument as Illumina HiSeq 2500. A second PCR of about 6 to 11 cycles was performed with a sample-barcoded 5' primer and a J-beta primer mix. TCRdb reanalyzed the raw reads on its own, using fastp at Q25 for trimming and MiXCR for clone calling, and kept in-frame beta chains. When rows share a CDR3 protein, they turn into one entry using the most common DNA and genes. The table for this sample lists 850,000 or so distinct CDR3 sequences; around 26% of them were counted only once. 17% of the sample belongs to the ten largest clones. The sequencing input was blood. The origin of the receptors is a woman older than 75 in good health.

The table lists this clonotype with many counts. J is TRBJ2-6 and V is TRBV20-1, with D possibly being TRBD2 (6 bases). The CDR3 length is 13 residues. Between the trimmed V and J ends, which lost 5 bases and 2 bases, there was a span of 7 bases. CDR1 and CDR2 (germline): DFQATT, SNEGSKA (reference sequence). The CDR3 sequence is CSAREPGANVLTF. The CDR3 bases are TGCAGTGCTCGGGAGCCTGGGGCCAACGTCCTGACTTTC.

This clonotype was seen only a few times. One base away lies a much larger clone, so this may be a sequencing read error. The chain uses TRBV7-8 and TRBJ2-7, with TRBD1 identical over 10 bases. The V segment lost 5 bases and the J segment 10 bases; nucleotides outside the gene matches: 11. Germline values: CDR1 SGHVS, CDR2 FQNEAQ. This CDR3 is 14 amino acids long. The CDR3 region has the DNA TGTGCCAGCAGCCGGGACAGGGGAGAAGAGGCCCAGTACTTC. Translation: CASSRDRGEEAQYF.

This chain joins TRBV6-5 and TRBJ2-7, with D possibly matching TRBD2 (6 bases). Germline CDR1 MNHEY, CDR2 SVGAGI. CDR3 length equals 15 residues. The ends were cut back, 0 bases at V and 1 base at J, with 10 bases in the middle. The CDR3 coding sequence is TGTGCCAGCAGTTACTCGAAGAGCGGGTCCTACGAGCAGTACTTC. It translates to CASSYSKSGSYEQYF.

The chain uses TRBV6-2 or TRBV6-3 and TRBJ1-6; D is uncertain. CDR1 is MNHEY, CDR2 SVGEGT, per germline. The ends were cut back, 2 bases at V and 14 bases at J, with 10 bases in the middle. CDR3 size: 12 residues. The CDR3 sequence is CASSYTYETLHF. The CDR3 coding sequence is TGTGCCAGCAGTTACACCTACGAAACCCTCCACTTT.

This clonotype was seen many times. The chain links TRBV20-1 to TRBJ2-3, with 8 positions matching TRBD1. With V trimmed by 4 bases and J by 0 bases, 3 bases remained unmatched. This CDR3 spans 14 amino acids. Germline assignment: CDR1 DFQATT and CDR2 SNEGSKA (reference sequence). CDR3 sequence: CSAKTGASTDTQYF. The DNA for the CDR3 is TGCAGTGCTAAGACAGGGGCTAGCACAGATACGCAGTATTTT.

The chain has TRBV5-6 and TRBJ2-7; no firm D call. V was trimmed by 1 base and J by 1 base, leaving 6 bases between them. This CDR3 is built from 13 residues. Germline-derived CDR1 and CDR2 are SGHDT and YYEEEE. CDR3 sequence: CASSLIGSYEQYF. For the CDR3, the DNA is TGTGCCAGCAGCTTGATTGGTTCCTACGAGCAGTACTTC.

V and J are TRBV29-1 and TRBJ2-1; 8 positions agree with TRBD2. From germline, CDR1 is SQVTM and CDR2 ANQGSEA. The CDR3 has 14 residues. After removal of 4 bases from V and 4 bases from J, the junction contained 6 bases not matched to a gene. CDR3 region: CSVGRGGPYNEQFF. The DNA for the CDR3 is TGCAGCGTTGGTCGCGGGGGGCCATACAATGAGCAGTTCTTC.

This chain uses TRBV7-2 with TRBJ2-3, with 7 bases identical to TRBD1. Germline V gene sequence: CDR1 SGHTA, CDR2 FQGNSA. There are 15 residues in the CDR3. V shed 8 bases, J shed 4 bases, and the junction held 12 bases outside the gene matches. CDR3 DNA: TGTGCCAGCGCCAAGTACAGGGGCATTGCAGATACGCAGTATTTT. Its translation is CASAKYRGIADTQYF.

This clonotype has just a few counts. The V and J genes are TRBV7-2 and TRBJ1-6; tentative D call: TRBD1 (6 bases). In germline, CDR1 is SGHTA, CDR2 FQGNSA. V lost 1 base, J lost 7 bases, and 11 bases lay in between. The CDR3 runs to 15 residues. CDR3 in amino acids: CASSLGGAENSPLHF. The CDR3 coding sequence is TGTGCCAGCAGCTTAGGGGGGGCAGAGAATTCACCCCTCCACTTT. Combining the CDR3 with reference TRBV7-2 and TRBJ1-6 gives the whole variable domain GAGVSQSPSNKVTEKGKDVELRCDPISGHTALYWYRQSLGQGLEFLIYFQGNSAPDKSGLPSDRFSAERTGGSVSTLTIQRTQQEDSAVYLCASSLGGAENSPLHFGNGTRLTVT.

The rearrangement uses TRBV6-2 or TRBV6-3 and TRBJ1-1; D not certain. This CDR3 has 16 residues. V lost 2 bases, J lost 6 bases, and 19 bases lay in between. Germline CDR1 reads MNHEY; CDR2 reads SVGEGT. This CDR3 is CASSYPRTVTRSEAFF. The CDR3 nucleotides are TGTGCCAGCAGTTACCCCCGTACAGTGACTCGATCTGAAGCTTTCTTT.

The chain employs TRBV29-1 and TRBJ2-7; 10 positions agree with TRBD2. Germline V gene data show CDR1 as SQVTM and CDR2 as ANQGSEA. The CDR3 consists of 14 residues. V trimming: 7 bases; J trimming: 6 bases; junction bases outside the gene matches: 12. As DNA, the CDR3 is TGCAGCGGTAGCGGGGGGCCCTCGAAGGGCGAGCAGTACTTC. It specifies CSGSGGPSKGEQYF.

Remarks on this clonotype: This clone may be a read error of a much larger clone one base away. The chain employs TRBV20-1 and TRBJ2-7, with D possibly called TRBD1 or TRBD2 (5 bases each). The CDR3 loop spans 15 amino acids. CDR1 is DFQATT, CDR2 SNEGSKA, per germline (reference sequence). V shed 3 bases and J shed 2 bases, with 17 bases lying between them. The DNA of the CDR3 is TGCAGTGCTAGTTCCGCCTTGGGGACGACCTACGAGCAGTACTTC. It translates to CSASSALGTTYEQYF.

This clonotype has only a few counts. This sequence joins TRBV20-1 and TRBJ2-2; tentative D call: TRBD1 (6 bases). CDR1 is DFQATT and CDR2 is SNEGSKA in the germline V gene (reference sequence). The CDR3 sequence is 18 residues long. V was clipped by 4 bases and J by 1 base, with 22 bases between them. The CDR3 DNA reads TGCAGTGCTATCCCCTTGCGTGGGCAGGGGAGGAACACCGGGGAGCTGTTTTTT. Amino acid sequence: CSAIPLRGQGRNTGELFF.

This clonotype was seen ten or more times. The chain is built from TRBV7-2 and TRBJ2-2, with D perhaps matching TRBD2 (6 bases). The germline CDR1 and CDR2 sequences are SGHTA and FQGNSA. This CDR3 comprises 16 residues. V dropped 5 bases and J dropped 1 base, with 14 bases sitting between them. CDR3 nucleotides: TGTGCCAGCAGCCTTGGACTATTTTTGAACACCGGGGAGCTGTTTTTT. Its translation: CASSLGLFLNTGELFF.

This clonotype was seen more than once but under ten times. V and J are TRBV30 and TRBJ1-4, with 8 bases that match TRBD1. The germline V gene has CDR1 GTSNPN and CDR2 SVGIG (reference sequence). The CDR3 sequence is 14 residues long. V lost 1 base, J lost 13 bases, and 11 bases stayed unmatched. The CDR3 sequence is CAWSGTGTAVGLFF. The DNA of the CDR3 is TGTGCCTGGAGTGGGACAGGGACTGCCGTCGGACTGTTTTTT. The full variable domain, with the rest looked up from reference TRBV30 and TRBJ1-4, is SQTIHQWPATLVQPVGSPLSLECTVEGTSNPNLYWYRQAAGRGLQLLFYSVGIGQISSEVPQNLSASRPQDRQFILSSKKLLLSDSGFYLCAWSGTGTAVGLFFGSGTQLSVL.

In its sample, this clonotype was seen a few times. This may arise from a read error, as a much more abundant clone is one base away. This chain connects TRBV3-1 to TRBJ2-1, with 9 bases lining up with TRBD2. Germline CDR1 and CDR2: LGHDT and YNNKEL (reference sequence). The length of the CDR3 is 16 residues. The CDR3 bases are TGTGCCAGCAGCGGACGACTAGCGGAAGGGAACAATGTGCAGTTCTTC. Residues: CASSGRLAEGNNVQFF.

To note about this clonotype: Compared with germline, one end of the junction differs, possibly owing to a read error. This sequence joins TRBV6-1 and TRBJ2-6, with D possibly being TRBD1 or TRBD2 (7 bases each). The germline gives CDR1 MNHNS, CDR2 SASEGT. The CDR3 has 18 residues. Here the CDR3 reads CASSQLGNRGGGANVRTF. The CDR3 DNA follows: TGTGCCAGCTCGCAACTTGGGAACAGGGGAGGGGGGGCCAACGTCCGGACTTTC.

This clonotype was observed at least ten times. V and J are TRBV7-2 and TRBJ2-2; D call uncertain. The germline V gene has CDR1 SGHTA and CDR2 FQGNSA. The ends were cut back, 5 bases at V and 2 bases at J, with 12 bases in the middle. This CDR3 comprises 15 residues. CDR3 sequence: CASSPRGSNTGELFF. The CDR3 coding sequence is TGTGCCAGCAGCCCCCGAGGAAGCAACACCGGGGAGCTGTTTTTT.

Many counts were recorded for this clonotype. CDR3 nucleotides: TGTGCCAGCAGCTCGCAGGGGAATTTCTATGGCTACACCTTC. Translation: CASSSQGNFYGYTF. This chain links TRBV7-2 with TRBJ1-2; TRBD1 might be the D (6 bases). The germline gives CDR1 SGHTA, CDR2 FQGNSA. The CDR3 totals 14 residues. With 4 bases removed from V and 4 bases from J, the gap between germline ends came to 13 bases.

This clonotype was observed at least ten times. This chain joins TRBV7-2 and TRBJ2-2, with D hard to call. V lost 3 bases and J 2 bases, leaving 13 bases between the germline ends. Germline lookup yields CDR1 SGHTA and CDR2 FQGNSA. The CDR3 sequence is 16 residues long. The chain's CDR3 is CASSFRYPINTGELFF. The CDR3 bases are TGTGCCAGCAGCTTCCGCTACCCCATTAACACCGGGGAGCTGTTTTTT.

Concerning this clonotype: A much larger clone lies a single base off, so this may be a read error. The chain combines TRBV5-1 with TRBJ1-2; 7 bases line up with TRBD1. Looked up from germline, CDR1 is SGHRS and CDR2 is YFSETQ. This CDR3 has 14 residues. J was trimmed by 5 bases and V by 0 bases; bases with no gene match: 4. DNA of the CDR3: TGCGCCAGCAGCTTGGAAGGGGGCGTATATGGCTACACCTTC. Its protein product is CASSLEGGVYGYTF.

The chain employs TRBV15 and TRBJ1-4, with TRBD1 matching 9 bases. CDR3 size: 15 residues. With V trimmed by 6 bases and J by 6 bases, 8 bases remained unmatched. Germline loops: CDR1 LNHNV, CDR2 YYDKDF (reference sequence). CDR3 in amino acids: CATRTRTGDYEKLFF. In DNA, the CDR3 is TGTGCCACCAGGACCCGGACAGGGGACTATGAAAAACTGTTTTTT.

This clonotype has a count of ten or more. V usage is TRBV2 and J usage is TRBJ2-1, with 8 positions matching TRBD2. Germline V gene data show CDR1 as SNHLY and CDR2 as FYNNEI. V dropped 4 bases and J dropped 7; count of bases not matched to a gene: 12. This CDR3 is 16 amino acids long. CDR3 nucleotide sequence: TGTGCCAGCAGTGGGGGACGGGGGGGCCAAGCTAATGAGCAGTTCTTC. Its protein product is CASSGGRGGQANEQFF.

This clonotype has only a few counts. This rearrangement joins TRBV27 to TRBJ2-1, with 8 bases lining up with TRBD2. TRBJ2-7 matches the DNA end more closely, so the J call is doubtful. The CDR3 is 16 residues long. Germline lookup yields CDR1 MNHEY and CDR2 SMNVEV (reference sequence). This CDR3 is CASSQTSGGSYNEQYF. The CDR3 DNA sequence: TGTGCCAGCAGTCAAACTAGCGGTGGCTCCTACAATGAGCAGTACTTC.

This clonotype was counted at least ten times. The genes are TRBV7-9 and TRBJ1-2, with 9 bases that match TRBD1. V dropped 8 bases and J dropped 5; count of bases not matched to a gene: 3. This CDR3 is 12 amino acids long. Germline CDR1 is SEHNR and CDR2 is FQNEAQ (reference sequence). In nucleotides, the CDR3 is TGTGCCAGCGGAGACAGGGGGTATGGCTACACCTTC. Translation: CASGDRGYGYTF.

At least ten counts were recorded for this clonotype. The chain combines TRBV11-2 with TRBJ1-4; tentative D call: TRBD1 (6 bases). The CDR3 spans 15 residues. V dropped 0 bases and J dropped 3 bases, with 8 bases sitting between them. The germline V gene has CDR1 SGHAT and CDR2 FQNNGV. The CDR3 DNA follows: TGTGCCAGCAGCTTAGATCAGGGGCCTAATGAAAAACTGTTTTTT. Protein: CASSLDQGPNEKLFF.

On this clonotype: Being one base from a much bigger clone, this may be a read error. The chain couples TRBV11-2 to TRBJ2-5; no definite D call. CDR3 length equals 15 residues. Trimming removed 5 bases from V and 5 bases from J, with 18 bases in between. Germline V gives CDR1 SGHAT, CDR2 FQNNGV. CDR3: CASSVGGYWMETQYF. The CDR3 DNA reads as TGTGCCAGCAGCGTAGGTGGTTACTGGATGGAGACCCAGTACTTC. The full variable domain, rest sourced from reference TRBV11-2 and TRBJ2-5, is EAGVAQSPRYKIIEKRQSVAFWCNPISGHATLYWYQQILGQGPKLLIQFQNNGVVDDSQLPKDRFSAERLKGVDSTLKIQPAKLEDSAVYLCASSVGGYWMETQYFGPGTRLLVL.

V usage is TRBV9 and J usage is TRBJ1-1; D call uncertain. The CDR3 consists of 16 residues. Germline CDR1 and CDR2: SGDLS and YYNGEE. Trimming removed 4 bases from V and 1 base from J, with 17 bases in between. CDR3 nucleotides: TGTGCCAGCAGCCCAGGCGGAGGTTCCTCGAACACTGAAGCTTTCTTT. Protein sequence: CASSPGGGSSNTEAFF.